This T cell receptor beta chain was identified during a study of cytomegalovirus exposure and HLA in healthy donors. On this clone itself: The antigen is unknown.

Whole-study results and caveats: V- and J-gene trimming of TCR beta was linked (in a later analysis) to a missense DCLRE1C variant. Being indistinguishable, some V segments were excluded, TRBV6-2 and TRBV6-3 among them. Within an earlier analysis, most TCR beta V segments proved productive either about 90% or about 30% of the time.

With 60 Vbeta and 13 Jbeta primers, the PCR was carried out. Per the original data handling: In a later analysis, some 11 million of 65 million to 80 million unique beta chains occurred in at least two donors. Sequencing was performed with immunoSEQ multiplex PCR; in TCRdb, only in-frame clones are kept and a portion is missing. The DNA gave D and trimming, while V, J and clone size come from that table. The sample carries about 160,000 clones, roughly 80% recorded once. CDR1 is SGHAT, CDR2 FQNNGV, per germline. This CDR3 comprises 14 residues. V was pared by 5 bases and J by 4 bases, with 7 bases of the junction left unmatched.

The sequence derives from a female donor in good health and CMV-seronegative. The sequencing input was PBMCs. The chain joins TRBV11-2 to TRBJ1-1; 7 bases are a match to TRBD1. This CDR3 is CASSPRQGSTEAFF. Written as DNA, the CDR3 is TGTGCCAGCAGCCCCCGACAGGGCAGCACTGAAGCTTTCTTT.